This T cell receptor (beta chain) is from a study of cytomegalovirus exposure and HLA in healthy donors. Study summary: A prior study identified roughly 110 million unique TCR beta sequences from 180 million or so T cells. Study-wide points: Looking again later, the authors saw that most CMV-associated TCR beta chains seemed HLA-restricted. Highly shared variants forming one cluster were likely a sequencing artifact.

This CDR3 has 14 residues. The trim removed 0 bases at V and 7 bases at J, leaving 5 bases unmatched. In germline, CDR1 is LGHNA, CDR2 YNFKEQ. In regard to this clone: The antigen is not known.

Researchers ran the PCR with 60 Vbeta and 13 Jbeta primers. TCRdb's table, derived via immunoSEQ multiplex PCR, lists solely in-frame clones and lacks some. In the table there are more than 80,000 clones, over 70% of which are singletons. Specimen: PBMCs. The TCR comes from a male donor in good health and CMV-seropositive. The V call is TRBV4-2, the J call TRBJ1-1, with 7 positions matching TRBD1. The DNA for the CDR3 is TGTGCCAGCAGCCAAGATGGCGGACAGGTTGAAGCTTTCTTT. This encodes CASSQDGGQVEAFF.